This T cell receptor beta chain was recorded in a study of T-cell reconstitution after alpha-beta-depleted transplantation in children. Preparation of the TCRbeta library was carried out with unique molecular identifiers. TCRdb processed the PCR reads anew with MiXCR; each CDR3 protein has one entry. This sample has more than 550,000 distinct CDR3 sequences; roughly 10% occur once, and the top ten carry roughly 4%. The TCR sequence derives from a human donor who donated a stem cell graft to a child with acute myeloid leukemia. The source material was PBMCs from the stem cell graft donor, sampled from the stem cell graft.

CDR3 sequence reads: CASSLAPGTGEKDTQYF. The CDR3, as DNA: TGCGCCAGCAGCTTGGCCCCTGGGACAGGGGAAAAGGATACGCAGTATTTT. The chain carries TRBV5-1 and TRBJ2-3, with TRBD1 matching 10 bases. The CDR3 loop spans 17 amino acids. With V trimmed by 0 bases and J by 6 bases, 10 bases remained unmatched. The germline CDR1 and CDR2 sequences are SGHRS and YFSETQ.